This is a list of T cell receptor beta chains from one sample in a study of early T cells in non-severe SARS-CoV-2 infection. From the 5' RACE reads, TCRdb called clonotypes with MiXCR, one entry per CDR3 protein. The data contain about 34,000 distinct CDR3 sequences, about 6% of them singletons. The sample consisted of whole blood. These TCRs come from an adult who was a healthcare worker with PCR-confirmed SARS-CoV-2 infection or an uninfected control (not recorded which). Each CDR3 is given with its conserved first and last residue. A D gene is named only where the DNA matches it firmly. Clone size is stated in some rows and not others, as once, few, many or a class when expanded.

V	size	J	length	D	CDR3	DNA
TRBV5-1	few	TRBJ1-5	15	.	CASSLAGVPYQPQHF	TGCGCCAGCAGCTTGGCAGGGGTCCCCTATCAGCCCCAGCATTTT
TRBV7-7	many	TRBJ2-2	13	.	CASSLTGAGELFF	TGTGCCAGCAGCTTAACGGGGGCCGGGGAGCTGTTTTTT
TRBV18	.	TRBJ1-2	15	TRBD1	CASSPPTTGARGYTF	TGTGCCAGCTCACCACCGACGACAGGGGCCAGGGGCTACACCTTC
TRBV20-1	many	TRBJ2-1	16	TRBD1	CSARDPRTGAYNEQFF	TGCAGTGCTAGAGACCCTCGGACAGGGGCCTACAATGAGCAGTTCTTC
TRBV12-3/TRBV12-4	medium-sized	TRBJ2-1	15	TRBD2	CASSEERGSYNEQFF	TGTGCCAGCAGTGAAGAGCGGGGGTCGTACAATGAGCAGTTCTTC
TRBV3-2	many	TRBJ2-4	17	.	CASSQGGAGLAKNIQYF	TGTGCCAGCAGCCAAGGGGGGGCGGGTCTAGCCAAAAACATTCAGTACTTC
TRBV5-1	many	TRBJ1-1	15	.	CASSPLGRSNTEAFF	TGCGCCAGCAGCCCCTTGGGACGTTCGAACACTGAAGCTTTCTTT
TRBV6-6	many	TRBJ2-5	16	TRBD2	CASSPGLAGGPKTQYF	TGTGCCAGCAGCCCCGGTCTAGCGGGGGGGCCGAAGACCCAGTACTTC
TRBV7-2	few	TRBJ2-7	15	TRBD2	CASSSSSGDTYEQYF	TGTGCCAGCAGCTCCTCTAGCGGGGACACCTACGAGCAGTACTTC
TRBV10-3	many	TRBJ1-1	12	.	CAISVKGTEAFF	TGTGCCATCAGTGTAAAGGGGACTGAAGCTTTCTTT
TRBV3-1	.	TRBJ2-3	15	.	CASSRRAGRTDTQYF	TGTGCCAGCAGCCGCCGGGCGGGGCGCACAGATACGCAGTATTTT
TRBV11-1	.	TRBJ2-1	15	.	CASSFSSTFYNEQFF	TGTGCCAGCAGCTTTTCCTCTACCTTTTACAATGAGCAGTTCTTC
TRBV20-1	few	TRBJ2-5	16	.	CSARGGRDFKRETQYF	TGCAGTGCTAGAGGTGGGAGAGACTTTAAACGAGAGACCCAGTACTTC
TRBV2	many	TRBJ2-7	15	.	CASRARWGSSYEQYF	TGTGCCAGCAGGGCCCGGTGGGGCAGCTCCTACGAGCAGTACTTC
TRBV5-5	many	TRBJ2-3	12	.	CASSLVGDTQYF	TGTGCCAGCAGCTTGGTGGGAGATACGCAGTATTTT
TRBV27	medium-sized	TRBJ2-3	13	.	CASSIGLTDTQYF	TGTGCCAGCAGCATCGGTCTCACAGATACGCAGTATTTT